These 10 T cell receptor beta chains were all obtained from the same sample, sequenced in a study of cytomegalovirus exposure and HLA in healthy donors. Primers included in the PCR were 60 Vbeta and 13 Jbeta primers. TCRdb's table, derived via immunoSEQ multiplex PCR, lists solely in-frame clones and lacks some. The table includes 160,000 or so clones, approximately 77% detected once. Sequencing used PBMCs. All receptors come from a man aged 25-45 years in good health and CMV-seropositive.

This clone was picked up a small number of times. The chain carries TRBV30 and TRBJ1-5; TRBD1 agrees at 7 bases. The CDR3 loop spans 15 amino acids. Germline CDR1 GTSNPN, CDR2 SVGIG (reference sequence). The V gene end was trimmed by 1 base and the J gene end by 4 bases; junction bases not matched to a gene: 7. The CDR3 coding sequence is TGTGCCTGGAGTGGAGGGGGCTTCGGGAATCAGCCCCAGCATTTT. This translates into CAWSGGGFGNQPQHF.

The rearrangement links TRBV9 to TRBJ1-3; a possible D gene is TRBD1 (6 bases). Between the trimmed V and J ends, which lost 2 bases and 2 bases, there was a span of 11 bases. This CDR3 comprises 15 residues. CDR1 SGDLS and CDR2 YYNGEE come from the germline V gene. CDR3 sequence: CASSVGGAAGNTIYF. In DNA, the CDR3 is TGTGCCAGCAGCGTCGGGGGGGCAGCTGGAAACACCATATATTTT.

V is TRBV7-2 and J is TRBJ2-2; TRBD2 might be the D (6 bases). The CDR3 contains 17 residues. Per germline, CDR1 SGHTA and CDR2 FQGNSA. Between the trimmed V and J ends, which lost 5 bases and 7 bases, there was a span of 23 bases. The CDR3 here is CASSPNRGSHQSGELFF. Written as DNA, the CDR3 is TGTGCCAGCAGCCCAAACCGGGGGTCCCATCAAAGCGGGGAGCTGTTTTTT.

The chain combines TRBV2 with TRBJ2-1; TRBD2 matches 9 bases. V lost 8 bases to trimming and J lost 5 bases; unmatched junction nucleotides: 13. This CDR3 comprises 16 residues. Germline V gene data show CDR1 as SNHLY and CDR2 as FYNNEI. CDR3 in DNA: TGTGCCAGCGTGGGAGCGGGGGGATATATGAACAATGAGCAGTTCTTC. Translating gives CASVGAGGYMNNEQFF.

This chain links TRBV5-1 with TRBJ2-2; D not certain. Germline V CDR1 and CDR2: SGHRS, YFSETQ. The V end lost 0 bases, the J end lost 6 bases, and 9 bases lay between the germline ends. The CDR3 is 14 residues long. The CDR3 here is CASSLVQLPGELFF. As DNA, the CDR3 is TGCGCCAGCAGCTTGGTCCAACTTCCCGGGGAGCTGTTTTTT.

The CDR3 coding sequence is TGCGCCAGCAGCCAGGGGATTAGTGTCACTGAAGCTTTCTTT. Translation: CASSQGISVTEAFF. The V and J genes are TRBV5-1 and TRBJ1-1; tentative D call: TRBD1 (6 bases). Trimming cost V 4 bases and J 4 bases, with 14 bases left between them. From germline, CDR1 is SGHRS and CDR2 YFSETQ. This CDR3 contains 14 residues.

The V and J genes are TRBV27 and TRBJ2-3, with D possibly being TRBD2 (5 bases). The CDR3 totals 14 residues. Germline V lookup: CDR1 MNHEY, CDR2 SMNVEV (reference sequence). V lost 1 base, J lost 10 bases, and 15 bases lay in between. The CDR3 protein is CASSLYGSAEPQYF. The CDR3 coding sequence is TGTGCCAGCAGTTTATATGGGAGCGCGGAACCGCAGTATTTT.

This clone is a singleton in its sample. In DNA form, the CDR3 reads TGTGCCAGCTGGACAGGGGGATTTCAGCCCCAGCATTTT. The encoded protein is CASWTGGFQPQHF. The chain recombines TRBV10-3 with TRBJ1-5; 10 bases are a match to TRBD1. In germline, CDR1 is ENHRY, CDR2 SYGVKD. V trimming: 10 bases; J trimming: 6 bases; junction bases outside the gene matches: 6. The CDR3 sequence is 13 residues long.

V and J are TRBV30 and TRBJ2-5, with TRBD1 matching over 8 bases. This CDR3 comprises 13 residues. Germline V gene lookup returns CDR1 GTSNPN and CDR2 SVGIG (reference sequence). J lost 3 bases, V lost 5 bases, and 5 bases had no gene match. The CDR3 bases are TGTGCCTGGTCCGGGACAGGAGAAGAGACCCAGTACTTC. Its translation: CAWSGTGEETQYF.

This rearrangement joins TRBV6-5 to TRBJ1-1; maybe TRBD1 (6 bases). The CDR3 spans 15 residues. Trimming removed 3 bases at V and 5 bases at J, with 16 bases between. Germline V gene data show CDR1 as MNHEY and CDR2 as SVGAGI. In DNA, the CDR3 is TGTGCCAGCAGTTATTTCACAGGGCTGGGGACTGAAGCTTTCTTT. Protein product: CASSYFTGLGTEAFF.